Reported below is one T cell receptor (beta chain). This CDR3 contains 19 residues. J was trimmed by 1 base and V by 8 bases; bases with no gene match: 15. Germline V gene lookup returns CDR1 SGDLS and CDR2 YYNGEE. This specimen comes from a study of blood T cell repertoires in COVID-19. The wider study: Acute-phase and convalescent COVID-19 samples originated in the United States, Italy and Spain. The cDNA or gDNA used as material had been derived from T cells, B-cell-depleted T cells, or PBMCs.

In the study's own analysis: Researchers report that nucleated cell counts were estimated from reference gene primer amplification. The protocol was immunoSEQ multiplex PCR, while the TCRdb copy is restricted to in-frame clones and leaves out a portion. V, J and clone size reflect that table, while D and trimming were determined from the DNA. The table has over 200,000 clones, around 90% seen once. V is TRBV9 and J is TRBJ2-6; 10 positions agree with TRBD2. Sequenced input: peripheral blood. The clonotype originates from a woman aged 25 to 39 with acute or convalescent COVID-19. In DNA form, the CDR3 reads TGTGCCAGTCTGAGCGGGAGGGCCTTTATTGGGTCTGGGGCCAACGTCCTGACTTTC. Its translation: CASLSGRAFIGSGANVLTF.